Below, 32 T cell receptor beta chains from the same sample are listed, as sequenced in a study of high-grade serous ovarian cancer treatment subgroups. Profiled with immunoSEQ multiplex PCR; TCRdb holds only in-frame clones, not every one. The sample has approximately 30,000 clones, under 90% seen once. Tumor samples were obtained before definitive surgery or chemotherapy. The source material was tumor tissue. These TCRs come from a human donor with high-grade serous ovarian cancer.

This chain connects TRBV2 to TRBJ2-1; no clear D. V dropped 6 bases and J dropped 0 bases, with 9 bases sitting between them. Per germline, CDR1 SNHLY and CDR2 FYNNEI. CDR3 length: 14 amino acids. DNA of the CDR3: TGTGCCAGCAGCCCGCCTAGCTCCTACAATGAGCAGTTCTTC. Its protein product is CASSPPSSYNEQFF.

The genes are TRBV7-2 and TRBJ2-7; TRBD1 or TRBD2 may be the D gene (5 bases each). In germline, CDR1 is SGHTA, CDR2 FQGNSA. Between the trimmed V and J ends, which lost 4 bases and 0 bases, there was a span of 13 bases. This CDR3 region has 15 residues. The CDR3 here is CASSSGDPFSYEQYF. The CDR3 bases are TGTGCCAGCAGCTCCGGGGACCCCTTCTCCTACGAGCAGTACTTC.

The V and J genes are TRBV27 and TRBJ2-2, with D possibly matching TRBD1 (6 bases). The V end was cut by 6 bases, the J end by 5 bases, with 13 bases between. The CDR3 covers 14 residues. Germline V gene sequence: CDR1 MNHEY, CDR2 SMNVEV (reference sequence). CDR3 residues: CASSPDSETGELFF. CDR3 sequence (DNA): TGTGCCAGCAGCCCGGACAGCGAAACCGGGGAGCTGTTTTTT.

The sample holds a few counts of this clone. V usage is TRBV21-1 and J usage is TRBJ1-1. TRBV21-1 is assigned pseudogene status. The CDR3 is made up of 15 amino acids. In DNA form, the CDR3 reads TGTGCCAGCAGCAAAGGAGGAGGGCTCGACACTGAAGCTTTCTTT. It yields the protein CASSKGGGLDTEAFF.

The chain has TRBV19 and TRBJ1-2, with 7 bases matching TRBD1. V was clipped by 9 bases and J by 4 bases; unmatched bases: 8. The CDR3 is made up of 13 amino acids. Germline V gene sequence: CDR1 LNHDA, CDR2 SQIVND (reference sequence). The CDR3 DNA is TGTGCCAGCAATACAGGGGCCCTCTATGGCTACACCTTC. Its translation: CASNTGALYGYTF. The variable domain in full, completed from reference TRBV19 and TRBJ1-2, reads DGGITQSPKYLFRKEGQNVTLSCEQNLNHDAMYWYRQDPGQGLRLIYYSQIVNDFQKGDIAEGYSVSREKKESFPLTVTSAQKNPTAFYLCASNTGALYGYTFGSGTRLTVV.

The CDR3 reads CASSLQGVGTEAFF. The CDR3 DNA reads TGTGCCAGCAGCCTACAGGGTGTTGGGACTGAAGCTTTCTTT. The genes are TRBV28 and TRBJ1-1, with a weak D call TRBD1 (6 bases). The V gene's germline CDR1 is MDHEN and CDR2 SYDVKM. The CDR3 spans 14 residues. V lost 6 bases to trimming and J lost 5 bases, with 16 bases between them.

V usage is TRBV19 and J usage is TRBJ1-1, with D possibly matching TRBD1 (5 bases). Germline CDR1 is LNHDA and CDR2 is SQIVND (reference sequence). Trimming shortened V by 10 bases and J by 1 base, and 19 bases separated the two germline ends. There are 15 residues in the CDR3. CDR3 sequence reads: CATGVPLRGNTEAFF. DNA for the CDR3: TGTGCCACGGGGGTCCCCCTGCGAGGGAACACTGAAGCTTTCTTT.

This chain uses TRBV19 with TRBJ2-2, with D possibly TRBD1 on 5 matching bases. The CDR3 length is 14 residues. Germline V gene data show CDR1 as LNHDA and CDR2 as SQIVND (reference sequence). The V end was cut by 6 bases, the J end by 0 bases, with 8 bases between. The CDR3 protein is CASSEQANTGELFF. The CDR3 DNA follows: TGTGCCAGTAGCGAACAGGCGAACACCGGGGAGCTGTTTTTT.

The chain joins TRBV6-6 to TRBJ1-3; D might be TRBD1 (5 bases). V was shortened by 9 bases and J by 0 bases, with 15 bases between the two germline ends. This CDR3 has 15 residues. The germline gives CDR1 MNHNY, CDR2 SVGAGI (reference sequence). The CDR3 DNA is TGTGCCAGTCGGGACGGGACTTTCTCTGGAAACACCATATATTTT. Protein sequence: CASRDGTFSGNTIYF.

This chain joins TRBV4-1 and TRBJ2-5; D call uncertain. The CDR3 has 11 amino acids. Trimming left V 3 bases short and J 5 bases short, with 4 bases between. Germline CDR1 is MGHRA and CDR2 is YSYEKL. This CDR3 reads CASSHGETQYF. The CDR3 region has the DNA TGCGCCAGCAGCCACGGGGAGACCCAGTACTTC.

The chain recombines TRBV5-1 with TRBJ1-1, with no clear D. The V and J ends lost 6 bases and 0 bases respectively, with 9 bases between them. Germline V gene sequence: CDR1 SGHRS, CDR2 YFSETQ. The CDR3 has 13 amino acids. The CDR3 protein is CASKISMNTEAFF. The CDR3 bases are TGCGCCAGCAAAATCAGCATGAACACTGAAGCTTTCTTT.

This chain connects TRBV5-4 to TRBJ2-5; maybe TRBD2 (6 bases). Germline CDR1 SGHNT, CDR2 YYREEE (reference sequence). The ends were cut back, 2 bases at V and 7 bases at J, with 21 bases in the middle. The CDR3 loop spans 16 amino acids. The CDR3 DNA sequence: TGTGCCAGCAGCTTCTGGGGGGAGGTGGGGTTCGGGACCCAGTACTTC. Translation gives CASSFWGEVGFGTQYF.

This chain uses TRBV5-1 with TRBJ2-5, with a possible D match to TRBD1 (5 bases). The J call may be incorrect, as the DNA end agrees better with TRBJ2-7. The germline gives CDR1 SGHRS, CDR2 YFSETQ. The CDR3 consists of 12 residues. CDR3 bases: TGCGCCAGCAGCTTGGGGGGCGGCGAGCAGTACTTC. Protein product: CASSLGGGEQYF.

Note on this clone: At one end the junction does not follow the germline gene, possibly because of a read error. This rearrangement joins TRBV5-8 to TRBJ2-7; 8 bases agree with TRBD1. The CDR3 has 12 residues. CDR1 is SGHTS, CDR2 YDEGEE, per germline. CDR3 DNA sequence: TGTGCCAGCAGCAAAACCCACCGGGACAGGAAATTC. Translated, it gives CASSKTHRDRKF.

This clone showed up just a few times. The chain carries TRBV5-4 and TRBJ2-3; 7 bases line up with TRBD1. The CDR3 runs 16 residues. V was clipped by 2 bases and J by 2 bases; unmatched bases: 8. The germline V gene has CDR1 SGHNT and CDR2 YYREEE (reference sequence). CDR3 sequence reads: CASSLGLGQLTDTQYF. The CDR3 DNA reads as TGTGCCAGCAGCTTAGGCTTGGGACAGCTCACAGATACGCAGTATTTT.

This chain uses TRBV5-4 with TRBJ2-1; TRBD1 agrees at 11 bases. V was pared by 9 bases and J by 9 bases, with 17 bases of the junction left unmatched. The CDR3 extends over 16 amino acids. Germline V CDR1 and CDR2: SGHNT, YYREEE (reference sequence). DNA for the CDR3: TGTGCCACCCTACCAAAGGACAGGGGGCAAGTGAGTGAGCAGTTCTTC. Translation: CATLPKDRGQVSEQFF.

The gene calls are TRBV2 and TRBJ1-1; D is undetermined. The CDR3 contains 13 residues. V gave up 3 bases and J gave up 2 bases, with 7 bases separating them. From germline, CDR1 is SNHLY and CDR2 FYNNEI. The CDR3 sequence: CASSDNLNTEAFF. CDR3 DNA sequence: TGTGCCAGCAGTGATAACCTTAACACTGAAGCTTTCTTT.

The chain joins TRBV2 to TRBJ1-2; 11 bases map to TRBD1. Germline V gives CDR1 SNHLY, CDR2 FYNNEI. The trim removed 4 bases at V and 3 bases at J, leaving 13 bases unmatched. This CDR3 spans 18 amino acids. This chain's CDR3 is CASSGRPRDRGYDYGYTF. The CDR3 nucleotides are TGTGCCAGCAGTGGGAGGCCCCGGGACAGGGGGTATGACTATGGCTACACCTTC.

The chain couples TRBV28 to TRBJ2-3; no firm D call. The V end was cut by 7 bases, the J end by 3 bases, with 14 bases between. Per germline, CDR1 MDHEN and CDR2 SYDVKM. This CDR3 region has 14 residues. This chain's CDR3 is CASKRSGVTDTQYF. CDR3 nucleotides: TGTGCCAGCAAAAGGAGTGGGGTTACAGATACGCAGTATTTT. Filled out from reference TRBV28 and TRBJ2-3, the complete variable domain reads DVKVTQSSRYLVKRTGEKVFLECVQDMDHENMFWYRQDPGLGLRLIYFSYDVKMKEKGDIPEGYSVSREKKERFSLILESASTNQTSMYLCASKRSGVTDTQYFGPGTRLTVL.

The chain recombines TRBV5-1 with TRBJ2-7; 7 nucleotides match TRBD1. Germline V gives CDR1 SGHRS, CDR2 YFSETQ. The CDR3 is made up of 15 amino acids. The J segment lost 2 bases and the V segment lost 0 bases, leaving 5 bases of the junction unmatched. CDR3 bases: TGCGCCAGCAGCTTGGAACAGGGGTCAACCTACGAGCAGTACTTC. It specifies CASSLEQGSTYEQYF.

The J gene is TRBJ2-7, the V gene TRBV28; 7 bases agree with TRBD2. The CDR3 is 12 amino acids. The germline CDR1 and CDR2 sequences are MDHEN and SYDVKM. Germline trimming cut 6 bases from V and 10 bases from J; bases unmatched to any gene: 9. Here the CDR3 reads CASSRTSAFQYF. In nucleotides, the CDR3 is TGTGCCAGCAGCCGAACTAGCGCCTTTCAGTACTTC.

The genes are TRBV2 and TRBJ2-7, with D possibly TRBD2 on 6 matching bases. Trimming removed 6 bases from V and 2 bases from J, with 17 bases in between. The CDR3 length is 15 residues. Germline CDR1 and CDR2: SNHLY and FYNNEI. The CDR3 DNA reads TGTGCCAGCAGGGATTTAGTAGGAGGGCCCTACGAGCAGTACTTC. It encodes CASRDLVGGPYEQYF. Supplemented by reference TRBV2 and TRBJ2-7, the full variable domain reads EPEVTQTPSHQVTQMGQEVILRCVPISNHLYFYWYRQILGQKVEFLVSFYNNEISEKSEIFDDQFSVERPDGSNFTLKIRSTKLEDSAMYFCASRDLVGGPYEQYFGPGTRLTVT.

The chain couples TRBV6-6 to TRBJ1-1; D remains unclear. V shed 8 bases and J shed 4 bases, with 8 bases lying between them. The V gene's germline CDR1 is MNHNY and CDR2 SVGAGI (reference sequence). The CDR3 extends over 11 amino acids. Written as DNA, the CDR3 is TGTGCCAGCGCAACGGGCACTGAAGCTTTCTTT. The encoded protein is CASATGTEAFF.

The chain links TRBV2 to TRBJ2-7; maybe TRBD1 (6 bases). Trimming removed 6 bases from V and 11 bases from J, with 17 bases in between. The CDR3 has 12 amino acids. Germline CDR1 and CDR2: SNHLY and FYNNEI. For the CDR3, the DNA is TGTGCCAGCAGCGAATCGACAGGACGGGAGTACTTC. This gives the protein CASSESTGREYF.

V gene TRBV9 combines with J gene TRBJ1-3, with 7 bases lining up with TRBD1. With V trimmed by 4 bases and J by 6 bases, 10 bases remained unmatched. Germline CDR1 and CDR2: SGDLS and YYNGEE. The CDR3 runs 15 residues. CDR3 sequence reads: CASSPATGLENTIYF. The CDR3 DNA reads as TGTGCCAGCAGCCCAGCGACAGGGTTGGAAAACACCATATATTTT.

This clone has only one observation. The chain joins TRBV11-2 to TRBJ2-6; D uncertain. The V and J ends lost 5 bases and 3 bases respectively, with 17 bases between them. The germline V gene has CDR1 SGHAT and CDR2 FQNNGV. The CDR3 is made up of 17 amino acids. CDR3 coding DNA: TGTGCCAGCAGCGCCATAAGGTCTTCGAGTGGGGCCAACGTCCTGACTTTC. Translated: CASSAIRSSSGANVLTF.

The rearrangement links TRBV28 to TRBJ2-2; 10 positions agree with TRBD1. Trimming cost V 10 bases and J 7 bases; bases outside gene matches: 12. The germline V gene has CDR1 MDHEN and CDR2 SYDVKM. The CDR3 spans 15 residues. The CDR3 loop reads CATERQGAIFGELFF. The CDR3 DNA reads as TGTGCCACCGAAAGACAGGGGGCAATTTTCGGGGAGCTGTTTTTT.

The chain employs TRBV19 and TRBJ2-5; 9 bases agree with TRBD2. Germline assignment: CDR1 LNHDA and CDR2 SQIVND (reference sequence). J lost 5 bases, V lost 7 bases, and 14 bases had no gene match. The CDR3 has 16 residues. In DNA form, the CDR3 reads TGTGCCAGTAAACGTAGCGGGAGCGAATGGTTGGAGACCCAGTACTTC. Protein sequence: CASKRSGSEWLETQYF.

The chain uses TRBV19 and TRBJ2-1, with TRBD1 matching 9 bases. This CDR3 contains 15 residues. Germline CDR1 LNHDA, CDR2 SQIVND (reference sequence). V trimming: 3 bases; J trimming: 7 bases; junction bases outside the gene matches: 7. This chain's CDR3 is CASSMHGTGNNEQFF. In DNA, the CDR3 is TGTGCCAGTAGTATGCACGGGACAGGGAATAATGAGCAGTTCTTC.

The rearrangement joins TRBV5-1 to TRBJ2-1; 7 nucleotides match TRBD2. The junction had 9 bases not matched to a gene; V was cut back by 4 bases and J by 5 bases. The CDR3 consists of 15 residues. CDR1 and CDR2 from the germline V gene are SGHRS and YFSETQ. The CDR3 DNA reads as TGCGCCAGCAGCATATGGACTAGTGGTAACAATGAGCAGTTCTTC. It yields the protein CASSIWTSGNNEQFF.

This chain joins TRBV7-8 and TRBJ2-3, with D perhaps matching TRBD1 (5 bases). The V end lost 5 bases, the J end lost 3 bases, and 9 bases lay between the germline ends. The CDR3 has 13 residues. CDR1 SGHVS and CDR2 FQNEAQ come from the germline V gene. CDR3 DNA sequence: TGTGCCAGCAGCATTCGACAGACAGATACGCAGTATTTT. Protein: CASSIRQTDTQYF.

The chain links TRBV28 to TRBJ2-7; D is possibly TRBD2 (6 bases). Germline CDR1 and CDR2: MDHEN and SYDVKM. The CDR3 consists of 14 residues. Trimming cost V 5 bases and J 3 bases, with 14 bases left between them. DNA of the CDR3: TGTGCCAGCAGTGTGGCGGGAAAACACTACGAGCAGTACTTC. Its translation is CASSVAGKHYEQYF.